This T cell receptor beta chain was identified during a study of blood T cells in healthy people across ages. V was shortened by 0 bases and J by 4 bases, with 6 bases between the two germline ends. The length of the CDR3 is 14 residues. Germline V gene data show CDR1 as KGHDR and CDR2 as SFDVKD. A second PCR of about 7 to 12 cycles used a sample-barcoded 5' primer and a J-beta primer mix. TCRdb redid the calling of the 5' RACE reads with MiXCR, one entry per CDR3 protein. Among around 2 million distinct CDR3 sequences listed, 30% to 40% were seen once. This clonotype was counted a few times. The receptor comes from a human donor in good health. The sample consisted of blood. The J gene is TRBJ2-1, the V gene TRBV24-1; D is possibly TRBD1 (5 bases). This CDR3 reads CATSDLHRYNEQFF. The CDR3 nucleotides read TGTGCCACCAGTGATTTGCACAGGTACAATGAGCAGTTCTTC.